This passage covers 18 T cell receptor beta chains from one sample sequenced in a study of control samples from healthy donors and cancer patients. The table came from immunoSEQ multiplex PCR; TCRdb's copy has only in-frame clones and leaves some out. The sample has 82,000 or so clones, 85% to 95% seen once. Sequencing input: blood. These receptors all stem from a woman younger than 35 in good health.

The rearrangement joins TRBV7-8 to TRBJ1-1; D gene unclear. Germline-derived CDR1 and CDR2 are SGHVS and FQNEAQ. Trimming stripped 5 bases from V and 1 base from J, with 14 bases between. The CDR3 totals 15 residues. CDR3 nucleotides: TGTGCCAGCAGCCTAGAATGGGCAAAGAACACTGAAGCTTTCTTT. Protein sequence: CASSLEWAKNTEAFF.

In nucleotides, the CDR3 is TGTGCCAGCAGTTGGACTAGCGGGACAGATACGCAGTATTTT. Translated, it gives CASSWTSGTDTQYF. The chain carries TRBV6-5 and TRBJ2-3; 11 nucleotides line up with TRBD2. The CDR3 covers 14 residues. The junction had 0 bases not matched to a gene; V was cut back by 4 bases and J by 3 bases. From germline, CDR1 is MNHEY and CDR2 SVGAGI.

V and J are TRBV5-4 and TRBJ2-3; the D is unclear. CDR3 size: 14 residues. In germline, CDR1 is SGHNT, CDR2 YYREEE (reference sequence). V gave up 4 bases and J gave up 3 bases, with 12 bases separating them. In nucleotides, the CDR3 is TGTGCCAGCAGCCCCACCGAAGGGACAGATACGCAGTATTTT. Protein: CASSPTEGTDTQYF.

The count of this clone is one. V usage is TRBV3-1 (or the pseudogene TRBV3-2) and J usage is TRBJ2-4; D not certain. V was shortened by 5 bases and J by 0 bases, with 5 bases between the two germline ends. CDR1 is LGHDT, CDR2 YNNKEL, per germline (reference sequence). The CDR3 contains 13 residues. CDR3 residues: CASSGLAKNIQYF. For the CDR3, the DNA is TGTGCCAGCAGCGGGCTAGCCAAAAACATTCAGTACTTC.

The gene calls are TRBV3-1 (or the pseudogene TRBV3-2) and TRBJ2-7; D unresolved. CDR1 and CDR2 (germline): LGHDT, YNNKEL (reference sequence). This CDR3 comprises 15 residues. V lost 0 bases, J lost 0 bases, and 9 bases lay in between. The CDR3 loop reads CASSQEGSPSYEQYF. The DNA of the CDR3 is TGTGCCAGCAGCCAAGAAGGCAGTCCCTCCTACGAGCAGTACTTC.

CDR3 in DNA: TGTGCCAGTAGTATCTCTAGGACCACTGAAGCTTTCTTT. Its protein product is CASSISRTTEAFF. The rearrangement links TRBV19 to TRBJ1-1, with D hard to call. Trimming removed 3 bases at V and 4 bases at J, with 9 bases between. The CDR3 loop spans 13 amino acids. Per the germline V gene, CDR1 is LNHDA and CDR2 is SQIVND (reference sequence). Based on the CDR3 plus reference TRBV19 and TRBJ1-1, the full variable domain is DGGITQSPKYLFRKEGQNVTLSCEQNLNHDAMYWYRQDPGQGLRLIYYSQIVNDFQKGDIAEGYSVSREKKESFPLTVTSAQKNPTAFYLCASSISRTTEAFFGQGTRLTVV.

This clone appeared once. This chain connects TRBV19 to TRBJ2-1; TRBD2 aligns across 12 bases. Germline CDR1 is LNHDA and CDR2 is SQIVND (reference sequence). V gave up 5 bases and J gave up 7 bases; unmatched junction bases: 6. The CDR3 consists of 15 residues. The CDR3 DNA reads TGTGCCAGTAGTTTTTTCGGACTAGCGGGGAATGAGCAGTTCTTC. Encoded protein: CASSFFGLAGNEQFF. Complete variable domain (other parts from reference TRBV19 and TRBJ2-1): DGGITQSPKYLFRKEGQNVTLSCEQNLNHDAMYWYRQDPGQGLRLIYYSQIVNDFQKGDIAEGYSVSREKKESFPLTVTSAQKNPTAFYLCASSFFGLAGNEQFFGPGTRLTVL.

The CDR3 spells CASSQGGSNYGYTF. CDR3 nucleotides: TGTGCCAGCAGCCAAGGCGGCTCTAACTATGGCTACACCTTC. The chain joins TRBV14 to TRBJ1-2; D remains unclear. The germline CDR1 and CDR2 sequences are SGHDN and FVKESK. The CDR3 runs 14 residues. Between the trimmed V and J ends, which lost 1 base and 0 bases, there was a span of 6 bases.

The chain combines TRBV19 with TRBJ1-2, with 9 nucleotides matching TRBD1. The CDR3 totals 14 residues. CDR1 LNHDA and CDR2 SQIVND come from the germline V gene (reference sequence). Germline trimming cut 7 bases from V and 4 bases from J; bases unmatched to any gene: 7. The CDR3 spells CASNPGQGAYGYTF. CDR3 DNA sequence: TGTGCCAGTAATCCGGGACAGGGAGCCTATGGCTACACCTTC.

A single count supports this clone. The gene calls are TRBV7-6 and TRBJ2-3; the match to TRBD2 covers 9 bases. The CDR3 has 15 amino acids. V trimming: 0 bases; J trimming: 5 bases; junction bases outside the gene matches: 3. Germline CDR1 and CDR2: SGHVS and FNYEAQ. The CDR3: CASSLASGSIDTQYF. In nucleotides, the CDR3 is TGTGCCAGCAGCTTAGCTAGCGGGAGTATAGATACGCAGTATTTT.

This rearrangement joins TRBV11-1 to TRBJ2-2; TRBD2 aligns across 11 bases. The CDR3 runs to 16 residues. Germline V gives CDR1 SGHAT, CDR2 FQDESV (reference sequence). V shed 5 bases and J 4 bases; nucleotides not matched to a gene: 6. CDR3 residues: CASSLLAGGATGELFF. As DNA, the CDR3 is TGTGCCAGCAGCCTCCTAGCGGGGGGCGCCACCGGGGAGCTGTTTTTT.

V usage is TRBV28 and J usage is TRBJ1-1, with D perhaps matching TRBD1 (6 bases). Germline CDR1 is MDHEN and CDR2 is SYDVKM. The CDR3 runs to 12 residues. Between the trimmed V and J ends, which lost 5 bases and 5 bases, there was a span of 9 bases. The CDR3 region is CASSPQGTEAFF. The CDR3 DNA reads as TGTGCCAGCAGTCCGCAGGGGACTGAAGCTTTCTTT.

In DNA, the CDR3 is TGTGCCAGCAGCCGATACAGGGTGGACGGGGAGCTGTTTTTT. It encodes CASSRYRVDGELFF. The chain is built from TRBV7-8 and TRBJ2-2; D might be TRBD1 (6 bases). Germline assignment: CDR1 SGHVS and CDR2 FQNEAQ. CDR3 length equals 14 residues. V shed 5 bases and J shed 7 bases, with 14 bases lying between them.

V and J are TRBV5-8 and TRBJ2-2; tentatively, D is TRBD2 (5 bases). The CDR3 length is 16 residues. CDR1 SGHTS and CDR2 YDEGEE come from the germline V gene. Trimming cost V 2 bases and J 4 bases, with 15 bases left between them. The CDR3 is CASSFQVGSVTGELFF. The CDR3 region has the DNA TGTGCCAGCAGCTTCCAGGTTGGGAGCGTCACCGGGGAGCTGTTTTTT. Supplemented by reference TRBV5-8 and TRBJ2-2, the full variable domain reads EAGVTQSPTHLIKTRGQQATLRCSPISGHTSVYWYQQALGLGLQFLLWYDEGEERNRGNFPPRFSGRQFPNYSSELNVNALELEDSALYLCASSFQVGSVTGELFFGEGSRLTVL.

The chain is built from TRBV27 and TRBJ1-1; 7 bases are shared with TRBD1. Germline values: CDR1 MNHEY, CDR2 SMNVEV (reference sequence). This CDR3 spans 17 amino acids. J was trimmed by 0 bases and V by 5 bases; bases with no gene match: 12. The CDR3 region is CASSPLIGTVMNTEAFF. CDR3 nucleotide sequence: TGTGCCAGCAGTCCACTCATTGGGACAGTTATGAACACTGAAGCTTTCTTT.

In DNA, the CDR3 is TGTGCCAGCAGCCCGTCTACTGGTGACATTCAGTACTTC. Translated: CASSPSTGDIQYF. The gene calls are TRBV7-2 and TRBJ2-4; the D is unclear. This CDR3 has 13 residues. V was pared by 5 bases and J by 8 bases, with 13 bases between. CDR1 SGHTA and CDR2 FQGNSA come from the germline V gene.

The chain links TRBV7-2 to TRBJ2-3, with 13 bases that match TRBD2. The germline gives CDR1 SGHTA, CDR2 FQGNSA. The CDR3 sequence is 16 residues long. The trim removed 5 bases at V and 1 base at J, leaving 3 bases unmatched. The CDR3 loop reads CASSQLAGGGTDTQYF. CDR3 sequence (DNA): TGTGCCAGCAGCCAACTAGCGGGAGGGGGCACAGATACGCAGTATTTT. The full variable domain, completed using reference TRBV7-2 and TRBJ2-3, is GAGVSQSPSNKVTEKGKDVELRCDPISGHTALYWYRQSLGQGLEFLIYFQGNSAPDKSGLPSDRFSAERTGGSVSTLTIQRTQQEDSAVYLCASSQLAGGGTDTQYFGPGTRLTVL.

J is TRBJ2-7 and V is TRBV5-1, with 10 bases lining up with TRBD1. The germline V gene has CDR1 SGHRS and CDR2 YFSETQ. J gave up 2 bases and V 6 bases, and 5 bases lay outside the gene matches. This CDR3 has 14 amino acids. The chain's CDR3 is CASTRTGGAYEQYF. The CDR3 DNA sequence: TGCGCCAGCACCCGGACAGGGGGGGCCTACGAGCAGTACTTC.